The rows below give T cell receptor beta chains drawn from one sample of a study of blood T cell repertoires in COVID-19. Clones were read by immunoSEQ multiplex PCR, and TCRdb kept only the in-frame ones, dropping some. Of approximately 300,000 clones in the sample, 88% were seen once. Sequencing was performed on peripheral blood. Receptors were obtained from a woman aged 45-59 years with active or convalescent COVID-19. Each CDR3 is given without its conserved first and last residue. The order of the fields is J gene, V gene, D gene, CDR3 length, CDR3 protein. D genes are given only for firm matches.

TRBJ2-3 | TRBV28 | TRBD2 | 18 | ASSSLGLGGSLRAADTQY
TRBJ2-1 | TRBV19 | NA | 13 | ASNKPGLGNNEQF
TRBJ2-4 | TRBV18 | NA | 13 | ASSPPDRGGDIQY
TRBJ2-1 | TRBV27 | TRBD2 | 15 | ASSPGLAGGRWHEQF
TRBJ2-1 | TRBV7-6 | NA | 12 | ASSLGGRGNEQF
TRBJ1-2 | TRBV2 | TRBD1 | 14 | ASIPGQGLSYYGYT
TRBJ1-5 | TRBV18 | NA | 12 | ASSETDSNQPQH
TRBJ2-1 | TRBV7-2 | NA | 13 | ASSFGRGLYNEQF
TRBJ2-2 | TRBV3-1/TRBV3-2 | NA | 12 | ASSQGQNTGELF
TRBJ2-3 | TRBV7-8 | TRBD1 | 17 | ASSLRTWTGMPSTDTQY
TRBJ1-5 | TRBV10-3 | NA | 11 | AISEERQMPQH
TRBJ1-2 | TRBV29-1 | TRBD1 | 12 | SVFSYRGPGGYT
TRBJ1-5 | TRBV19 | NA | 11 | ASKTYSNQPQH
TRBJ1-1 | TRBV28 | NA | 11 | ASSPGGFTEAF
TRBJ2-5 | TRBV5-5 | NA | 10 | ASSLLRETQY
TRBJ2-7 | TRBV5-1 | TRBD2 | 12 | ASSPSGSTYEQY
TRBJ2-5 | TRBV5-1 | TRBD1 | 14 | ASMRGTGTYGETQY
TRBJ2-2 | TRBV5-1 | TRBD2 | 13 | ASSLGLANTGELF
TRBJ2-4 | TRBV6-2/TRBV6-3 | TRBD2 | 13 | ASSWGSGILNIQY
TRBJ1-2 | TRBV5-5 | NA | 12 | ASSLGTASYGYT
TRBJ1-5 | TRBV18 | NA | 12 | ASSPAGKDQPQH
TRBJ1-1 | TRBV6-5 | NA | 13 | ASSIRQGMNTEAF
TRBJ2-6 | TRBV29-1 | TRBD1 | 17 | SVEDRKRQGISGANVLT